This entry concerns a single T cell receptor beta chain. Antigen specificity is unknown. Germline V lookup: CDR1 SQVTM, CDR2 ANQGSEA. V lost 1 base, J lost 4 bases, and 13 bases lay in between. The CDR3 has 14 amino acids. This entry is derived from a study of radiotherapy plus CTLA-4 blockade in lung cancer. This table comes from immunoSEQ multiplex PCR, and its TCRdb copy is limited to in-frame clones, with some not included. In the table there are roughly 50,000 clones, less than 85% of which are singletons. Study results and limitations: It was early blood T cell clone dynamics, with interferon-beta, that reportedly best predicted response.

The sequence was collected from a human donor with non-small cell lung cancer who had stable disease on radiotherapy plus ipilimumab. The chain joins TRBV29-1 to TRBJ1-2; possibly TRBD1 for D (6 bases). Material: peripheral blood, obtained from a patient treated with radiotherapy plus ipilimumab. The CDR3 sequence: CSVEGTAASYGYTF. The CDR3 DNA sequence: TGCAGCGTTGAAGGGACAGCGGCGTCCTATGGCTACACCTTC. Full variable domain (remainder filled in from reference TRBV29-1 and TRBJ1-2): SAVISQKPSRDICQRGTSLTIQCQVDSQVTMMFWYRQQPGQSLTLIATANQGSEATYESGFVIDKFPISRPNLTFSTLTVSNMSPEDSSIYLCSVEGTAASYGYTFGSGTRLTVV.